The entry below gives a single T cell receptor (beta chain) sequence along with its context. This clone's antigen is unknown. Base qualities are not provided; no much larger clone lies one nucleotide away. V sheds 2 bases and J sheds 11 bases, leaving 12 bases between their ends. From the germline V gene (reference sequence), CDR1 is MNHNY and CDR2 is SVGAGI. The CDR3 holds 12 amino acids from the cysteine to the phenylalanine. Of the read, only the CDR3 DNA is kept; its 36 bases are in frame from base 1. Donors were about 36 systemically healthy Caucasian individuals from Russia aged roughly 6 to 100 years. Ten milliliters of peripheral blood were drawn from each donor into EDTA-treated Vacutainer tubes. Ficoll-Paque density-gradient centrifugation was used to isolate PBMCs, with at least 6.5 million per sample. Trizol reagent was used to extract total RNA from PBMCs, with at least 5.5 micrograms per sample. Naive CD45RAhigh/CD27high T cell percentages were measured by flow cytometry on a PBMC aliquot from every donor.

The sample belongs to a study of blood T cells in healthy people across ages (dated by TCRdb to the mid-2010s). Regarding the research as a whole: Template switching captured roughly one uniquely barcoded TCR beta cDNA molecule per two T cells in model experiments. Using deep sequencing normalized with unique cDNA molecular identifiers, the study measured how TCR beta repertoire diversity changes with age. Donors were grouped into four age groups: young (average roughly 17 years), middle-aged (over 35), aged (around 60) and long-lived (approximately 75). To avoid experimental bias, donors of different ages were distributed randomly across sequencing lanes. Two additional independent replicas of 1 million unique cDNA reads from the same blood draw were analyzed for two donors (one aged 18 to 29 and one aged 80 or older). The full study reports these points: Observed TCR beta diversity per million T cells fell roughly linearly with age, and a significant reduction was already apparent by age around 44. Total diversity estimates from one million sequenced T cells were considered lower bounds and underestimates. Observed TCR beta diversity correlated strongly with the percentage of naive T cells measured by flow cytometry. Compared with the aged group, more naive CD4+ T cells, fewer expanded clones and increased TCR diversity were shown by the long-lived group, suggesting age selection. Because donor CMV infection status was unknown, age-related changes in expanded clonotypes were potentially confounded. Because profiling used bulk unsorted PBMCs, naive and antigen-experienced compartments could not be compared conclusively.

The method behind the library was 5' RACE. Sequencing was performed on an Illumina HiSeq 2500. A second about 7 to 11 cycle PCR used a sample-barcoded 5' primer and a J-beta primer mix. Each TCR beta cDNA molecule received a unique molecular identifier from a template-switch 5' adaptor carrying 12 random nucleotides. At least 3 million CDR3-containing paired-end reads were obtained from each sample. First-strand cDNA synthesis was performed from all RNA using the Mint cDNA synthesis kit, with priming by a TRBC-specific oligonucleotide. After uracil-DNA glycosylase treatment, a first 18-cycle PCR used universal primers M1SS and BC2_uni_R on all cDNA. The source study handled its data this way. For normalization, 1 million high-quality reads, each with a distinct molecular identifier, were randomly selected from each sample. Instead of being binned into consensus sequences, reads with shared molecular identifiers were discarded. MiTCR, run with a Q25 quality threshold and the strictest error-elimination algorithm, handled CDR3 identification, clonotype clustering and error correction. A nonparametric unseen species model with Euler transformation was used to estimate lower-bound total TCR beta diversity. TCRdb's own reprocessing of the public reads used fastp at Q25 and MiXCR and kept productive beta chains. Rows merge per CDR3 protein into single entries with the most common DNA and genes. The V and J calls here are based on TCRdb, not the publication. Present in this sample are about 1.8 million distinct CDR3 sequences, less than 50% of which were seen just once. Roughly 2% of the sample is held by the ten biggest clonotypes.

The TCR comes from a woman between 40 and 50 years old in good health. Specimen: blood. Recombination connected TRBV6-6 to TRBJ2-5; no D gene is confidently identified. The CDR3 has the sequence CASSYPWTDQYF. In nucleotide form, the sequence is TGTGCCAGCAGTTACCCTTGGACCGATCAGTACTTC.